The source of this T cell receptor beta chain is a study of blood T cell repertoires in COVID-19. Turning to the study itself: Acute and convalescent COVID-19 samples came from the United States, Italy and Spain. From T cells, B-cell-depleted T cells, or PBMCs came the material, which was cDNA or gDNA.

This CDR3 has 14 residues. V was pared by 3 bases and J by 4 bases, with 7 bases between. Germline lookup yields CDR1 MDHEN and CDR2 SYDVKM. It was during active infection that Seattle patients were enrolled and then longitudinally followed. Libraries were prepared by immunoSEQ multiplex PCR; TCRdb keeps only in-frame clonotypes and omits some of them. The repertoire has fewer than 300,000 clones, 80% to 95% of them found once; the top ten carry 2.2%. Sequencing was carried out using peripheral blood. This receptor was obtained from a woman between 25 and 40 years old with COVID-19, enrolled during active disease. This chain links TRBV28 with TRBJ2-6, with D possibly being TRBD2 (5 bases). CDR3 protein: CASSFPGGANVLTF. The CDR3 bases are TGTGCCAGCAGTTTTCCGGGGGGGGCCAACGTCCTGACTTTC.